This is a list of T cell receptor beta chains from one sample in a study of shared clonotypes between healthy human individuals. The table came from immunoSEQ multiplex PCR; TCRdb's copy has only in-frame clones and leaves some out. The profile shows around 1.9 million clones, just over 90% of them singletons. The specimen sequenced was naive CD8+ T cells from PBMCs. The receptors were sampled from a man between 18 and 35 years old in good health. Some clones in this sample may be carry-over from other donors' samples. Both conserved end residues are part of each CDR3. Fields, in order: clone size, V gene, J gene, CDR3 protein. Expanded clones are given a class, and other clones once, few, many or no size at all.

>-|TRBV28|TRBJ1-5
CASSLRKNSNQPQHF
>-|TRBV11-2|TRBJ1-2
CASMHETNYGYTF
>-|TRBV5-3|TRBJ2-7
CARSPILASEQYF
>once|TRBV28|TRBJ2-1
CASSSQGQLWDEQFF
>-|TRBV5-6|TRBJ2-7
CASSRGQDYEQYF
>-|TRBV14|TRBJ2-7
CASSQEDGLLNEQYF
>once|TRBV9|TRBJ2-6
CASSATGYASGANVLTF
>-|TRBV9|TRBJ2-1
CASSVGTSNEQFF
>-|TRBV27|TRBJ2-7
CASTTLAGGPYEQYF
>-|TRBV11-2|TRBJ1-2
CASSLVVRSSYGYTF
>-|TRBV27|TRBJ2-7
CATKGGYEQYF
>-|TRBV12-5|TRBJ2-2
CASGLSDVTGRTGELFF
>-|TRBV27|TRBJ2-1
CASSLTSANEQFF
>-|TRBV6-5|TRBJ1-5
CASSYSGQINQPQHF
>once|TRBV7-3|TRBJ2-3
CASSRIDTDTQYF
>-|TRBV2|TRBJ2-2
CARLDPNTGELFF
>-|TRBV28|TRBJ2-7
CASSLGTAISYEQYF
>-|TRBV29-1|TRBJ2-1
CSVLDYEQFF
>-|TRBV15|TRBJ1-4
CATSRVVGITNEKLFF
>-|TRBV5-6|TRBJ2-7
CASSLTGTYEQYF
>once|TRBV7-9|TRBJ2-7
CASSLASRGYEQYF
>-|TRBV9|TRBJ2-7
CASSVGSSGRYEQYF